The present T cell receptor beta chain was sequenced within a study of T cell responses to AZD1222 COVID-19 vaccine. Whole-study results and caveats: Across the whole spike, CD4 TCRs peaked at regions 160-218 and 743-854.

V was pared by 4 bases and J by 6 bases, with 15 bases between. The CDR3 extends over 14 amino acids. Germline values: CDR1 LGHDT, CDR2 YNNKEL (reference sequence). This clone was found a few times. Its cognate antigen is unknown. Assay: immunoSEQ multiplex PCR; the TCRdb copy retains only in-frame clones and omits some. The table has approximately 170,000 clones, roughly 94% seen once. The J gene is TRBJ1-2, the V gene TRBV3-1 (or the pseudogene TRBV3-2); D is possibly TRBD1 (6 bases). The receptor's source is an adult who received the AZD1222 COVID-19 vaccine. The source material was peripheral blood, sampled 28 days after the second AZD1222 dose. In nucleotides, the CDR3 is TGTGCCAGCAGCCTACCGAGGGGGGGAGATGGCTACACCTTC. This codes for CASSLPRGGDGYTF.